The 7 T cell receptor beta chains given below trace back to one sample, sequenced in a study of identical twins (dated by TCRdb to 2016 to 2018). Libraries came from 5' RACE. TCRdb records Illumina HiSeq 2000 as the sequencer. TCRdb itself trimmed the public reads at Q25 with fastp, ran MiXCR and retained productive beta chains. Merged by CDR3 protein, the rows form single entries marked with the most common genes and DNA. This sample comprises some 240,000 distinct CDR3 sequences, roughly 8.7% of them detected only once. Together, the top ten hold 3% to 3.5% of the sample. These data were also reused for a study on yellow fever vaccine responses in identical twins.

Sequenced: CD8+ T cells sorted from blood. These receptor sequences come from a woman younger than 30 in good health.

The rearrangement uses TRBV20-1 and TRBJ1-1, with TRBD1 identical over 7 bases. The CDR3 runs 15 residues. In germline, CDR1 is DFQATT, CDR2 SNEGSKA (reference sequence). With 3 bases clipped from V and 6 bases from J, the junction kept 13 bases outside the gene matches. The CDR3 is CSASQGVNFGAEAFF. CDR3 bases: TGCAGTGCTAGTCAGGGGGTAAACTTTGGAGCTGAAGCTTTCTTT.

This clonotype was seen ten or more times. The chain is built from TRBV5-1 and TRBJ2-2; a weak D match, TRBD1 (6 bases). CDR1 is SGHRS, CDR2 YFSETQ, per germline. V dropped 3 bases and J dropped 6 bases, with 15 bases sitting between them. The length of the CDR3 is 15 residues. CDR3 sequence (DNA): TGCGCCAGCAGCTCATCAGGGGAGTCGGCCGGGGAGCTGTTTTTT. Its protein product is CASSSSGESAGELFF.

Many counts were recorded for this clonotype. V usage is TRBV20-1 and J usage is TRBJ2-7; D is uncertain. The CDR3 totals 14 residues. The germline CDR1 and CDR2 sequences are DFQATT and SNEGSKA (reference sequence). Trimming took off 0 bases at V and 2 bases at J, with 11 bases between the two ends. The CDR3 spells CSARDPVSAYEQYF. CDR3 in DNA: TGCAGTGCTAGAGATCCTGTCAGCGCCTACGAGCAGTACTTC.

The V and J genes are TRBV29-1 and TRBJ2-7; D remains unclear. The germline V and J ends were trimmed by 4 bases and 6 bases, with 16 bases remaining between them. In germline, CDR1 is SQVTM, CDR2 ANQGSEA. The CDR3 is 13 residues long. CDR3 nucleotide sequence: TGCAGCGTTGTTGCAGGTGGCTACGTCGAGCAGTACTTC. Translation: CSVVAGGYVEQYF.

The sample holds many counts of this clonotype. The genes are TRBV7-8 and TRBJ2-3; D remains unclear. There are 13 residues in the CDR3. V was clipped by 5 bases and J by 1 base, with 7 bases between them. Germline values: CDR1 SGHVS, CDR2 FQNEAQ. CDR3 coding DNA: TGTGCCAGCAGCGAAAGCGGCACAGATACGCAGTATTTT. Amino acids: CASSESGTDTQYF. Full variable domain (outside the CDR3, taken from reference TRBV7-8 and TRBJ2-3): GAGVSQSPRYKVAKRGQDVALRCDPISGHVSLFWYQQALGQGPEFLTYFQNEAQLDKSGLPSDRFFAERPEGSVSTLKIQRTQQEDSAVYLCASSESGTDTQYFGPGTRLTVL.

The J gene is TRBJ2-1, the V gene TRBV4-3, with unresolved D. In germline, CDR1 is LGHNA, CDR2 YSLEER. This CDR3 is built from 12 residues. V was pared by 0 bases and J by 9 bases, with 6 bases between. CDR3 coding DNA: TGCGCCAGCAGCCAAGATAGGTCTGAGCAGTTCTTC. It specifies CASSQDRSEQFF.

This clonotype has only a few counts. V gene TRBV29-1 combines with J gene TRBJ2-5; weak D call: TRBD1 (6 bases). Deletions cut 6 bases from V and 5 bases from J, with 22 bases between. This CDR3 spans 15 amino acids. Germline V gives CDR1 SQVTM, CDR2 ANQGSEA. CDR3 DNA: TGCAGCGTCCGCACCCGGCTGGGGGCCGGGGAGACCCAGTACTTC. Its translation: CSVRTRLGAGETQYF.